What follows describes a single TCR beta chain. No antigen is known for it. Base qualities are not provided; no much larger clone lies one nucleotide away. These data come from a study of T cell responses to AZD1222 COVID-19 vaccine (dated by TCRdb to 2020 to 2023). General notes on the study: AZD1222 recipients with second doses at about 4 weeks or about 12 weeks were pooled, because spike-specific TCR depth and breadth did not differ between schedules. TCR sequencing was performed for 230 to 250 trial participants, of whom approximately 200 were given two doses of AZD1222 and roughly 25 were given two doses of MenACWY control vaccine. Trial participants were enrolled by age into subgroups of 18-55, 56-69 and 70-plus years, and around 150, 28 and 57 TCR-sequenced participants, respectively, were included in these subgroups.

The CDR3 regions of human TCRbeta chains were analyzed by immunosequencing. The study's processing was this. Repertoire TCRs were matched against a reference library of SARS-CoV-2-specific TCRs generated with the MIRA antigen-specificity platform. Breadth was defined as the fraction of unique TCRs that were SARS-CoV-2-associated. Depth was defined as the fraction of total T cells that were SARS-CoV-2-associated. Each spike-specific TCR was assigned to its reactive spike region and to a CD4 or CD8 class using the MIRA data. Log10-transformed breadth and depth values were compared by one-way ANOVA with Sidak's multiple comparisons tests. TCRdb provides this immuneACCESS table in a form limited to in-frame rearrangements. Some clones are lacking; in checked studies, under half of them reflect an unresolved V gene, and why the rest are absent is not known. V and J calls and clone size are those listed in that table; D and trimming were worked out from the DNA. The sample yields some 94,000 clones; about 85% were counted once. The ten most abundant clones make up approximately 3% of the sample.

What the authors observed across the whole study: Epitopes outside the regions mutated in the B.1.351 and B.1.1.7 variants were reportedly recognized by nearly half of the unique spike-specific TCRs. Because no day 14 peak-response samples were available, repertoires were characterized only after the peak T cell response. In the small 56-69-year group, the increase in depth fell short of significance, most likely because of low power. After two AZD1222 doses, spike-specific TCR breadth and depth were significantly higher than at day 0 and than in MenACWY recipients. Vaccine-associated CD4 TCRs spanned the whole spike protein, with dominant responses in regions 160-218 and 743-854. Conclusions about previously exposed vaccinees were limited because only 5 or 6 AZD1222 recipients were SARS-CoV-2 seropositive at baseline. Most participants were white British and females outnumbered males, and the authors suggested that clonal diversity may have been underestimated.

The CDR1 and CDR2 encoded by the germline V gene are ENHRY and SYGVKD. Trimming removed 4 bases from V and 5 bases from J, leaving 14 bases between the germline ends. Its CDR3 holds 15 amino acids, cysteine through phenylalanine. Here the CDR3 DNA is all that survives: 45 bases in frame from base 1. The sample's time point label is to be understood as: baseline before first vaccination. Vaccinee samples came from UK trials COV001 and COV002, including a single-blind randomized controlled phase 2/3 trial of AZD1222 (ChAdOx1 nCoV-19) in healthy adults. For TCRbeta chain sequencing, PBMC samples were collected from trial participants at day 0 and at day 28 after the second dose.

The sequencing used peripheral blood, collected on day 0 of AZD1222 vaccination. The TCR was taken from an adult in good health. The chain is made from TRBV10-3 and TRBJ2-2; the D call is tentative, TRBD1 or TRBD2, as each matches 7 bases. The nucleotide sequence reads as follows: TGTGCCATCAGTGCGACTCAGGGGGGGACCGGGGAGCTGTTTTTT. It translates as CAISATQGGTGELFF.